Below are 19 T cell receptor beta chains sequenced from a single sample in a study of graft-versus-host responses after intestinal transplantation (dated by TCRdb to about 2021). Libraries were constructed by the immunoSEQ multiplex PCR assay. TCRdb obtained this table from immuneACCESS and retained in-frame rearrangements with V and J assigned. These tables miss some clones; where compared with another copy, unresolved V genes account for less than half of the shortfall, and the remainder is unexplained. This sample gives almost 85,000 clones in total; roughly 91% of them show up just once. Approximately 0.1% of the sample lies in the top ten. These receptors have no known antigen. The time point label, read with the paper, signifies: cells obtained before transplantation from donor or recipient. Source: unstimulated CD4+ T cells sorted from spleen or lymph node cells, taken before intestinal transplant. Every receptor here comes from a human donor who received an intestinal transplant.

The V gene is TRBV18, the J gene TRBJ1-2, with 9 bases identical to TRBD1. The CDR3 loop spans 15 amino acids. CDR1 and CDR2 from the germline V gene are KGHSH and LQKENI. The trim removed 0 bases at V and 4 bases at J, leaving 3 bases unmatched. CDR3 region: CASSPPVTGGYGYTF. The CDR3 DNA is TGTGCCAGCTCACCACCGGTGACAGGGGGCTATGGCTACACCTTC.

The rearrangement joins TRBV2 to TRBJ1-5, with a weak D call TRBD1 (5 bases). Germline V gene data show CDR1 as SNHLY and CDR2 as FYNNEI. This CDR3 spans 13 amino acids. The V gene lost 4 bases and the J gene lost 3 bases, with 7 bases spanning the gap. The CDR3 loop reads CASSARDNQPQHF. CDR3 nucleotide sequence: TGTGCCAGCAGTGCCAGGGACAATCAGCCCCAGCATTTT.

This sequence joins TRBV19 and TRBJ2-1; no clear D gene. The CDR3 covers 14 residues. Germline assignment: CDR1 LNHDA and CDR2 SQIVND (reference sequence). Trimming pared 0 bases from V and 13 bases from J, leaving 16 bases between. DNA for the CDR3: TGTGCCAGTAGTATAGAGGTCGTGGTGCCGACTCAGTTCTTC. It translates to CASSIEVVVPTQFF.

This clone was observed a handful of times. The chain recombines TRBV19 with TRBJ1-4, with 7 bases that match TRBD1. V gave up 6 bases and J gave up 8 bases; unmatched junction bases: 9. In germline, CDR1 is LNHDA, CDR2 SQIVND (reference sequence). The CDR3 covers 14 residues. The CDR3 region has the DNA TGTGCCAGTAGGAAGACAGGGATCCTGGAAAAACTGTTTTTT. Translating it yields CASRKTGILEKLFF.

The chain is built from TRBV7-9 and TRBJ2-5, with 7 bases fitting TRBD1. In germline, CDR1 is SEHNR, CDR2 FQNEAQ (reference sequence). Trimming at V came to 2 bases and at J to 4 bases, leaving 1 base not matched to a gene. The CDR3 extends over 13 amino acids. CDR3: CASSLTGAETQYF. The CDR3 coding sequence is TGTGCCAGCAGCTTAACAGGGGCAGAGACCCAGTACTTC.

The chain combines TRBV5-1 with TRBJ2-7; D is unclear. The V and J ends lost 5 bases and 3 bases respectively, with 6 bases between them. The CDR3 is 11 residues long. Germline-derived CDR1 and CDR2 are SGHRS and YFSETQ. CDR3 residues: CASSPGYEQYF. For the CDR3, the DNA is TGCGCCAGCAGTCCGGGCTACGAGCAGTACTTC.

The gene calls are TRBV9 and TRBJ1-3; the match to TRBD1 covers 7 bases. V lost 0 bases and J lost 0; bases outside the gene matches: 6. Germline V gene sequence: CDR1 SGDLS, CDR2 YYNGEE. This CDR3 spans 17 amino acids. DNA of the CDR3: TGTGCCAGCAGCGTAGCCCCAGGGGACAGCTCTGGAAACACCATATATTTT. This encodes CASSVAPGDSSGNTIYF.

This chain uses TRBV13 with TRBJ1-1, with D unresolved. The CDR3 totals 12 residues. Germline V gives CDR1 PRHDT, CDR2 FYEKMQ (reference sequence). The V end lost 1 base, the J end lost 5 bases, and 5 bases lay between the germline ends. DNA of the CDR3: TGTGCCAGCAGCTTAGTAGCGACTGAAGCTTTCTTT. This gives the protein CASSLVATEAFF.

The rearrangement uses TRBV6-6 and TRBJ2-1; TRBD2 aligns across 13 bases. Per the germline V gene, CDR1 is MNHNY and CDR2 is SVGAGI (reference sequence). This CDR3 comprises 16 residues. V was clipped by 4 bases and J by 6 bases; unmatched bases: 6. In nucleotides, the CDR3 is TGTGCCAGCAGTTCCCAGACTAGCGGGGGGCCCAATGAGCAGTTCTTC. Translated: CASSSQTSGGPNEQFF.

The chain links TRBV6-5 to TRBJ1-1; perhaps TRBD1 as D (5 bases). CDR1 MNHEY and CDR2 SVGAGI come from the germline V gene. The CDR3 covers 12 residues. V lost 2 bases, J lost 7 bases, and 8 bases lay in between. As DNA, the CDR3 is TGTGCCAGCAGTTACGGGGCAAGTGAAGCTTTCTTT. Its protein product is CASSYGASEAFF.

The J gene is TRBJ2-1, the V gene TRBV11-2; 7 bases match TRBD2. Trimming at V came to 6 bases and at J to 2 bases, leaving 7 bases not matched to a gene. CDR1 SGHAT and CDR2 FQNNGV come from the germline V gene. There are 15 residues in the CDR3. The CDR3 spells CASSPTRGAYNEQFF. CDR3 bases: TGTGCCAGCAGTCCAACCCGGGGGGCCTACAATGAGCAGTTCTTC.

The rearrangement links TRBV5-6 to TRBJ2-5; weak D call: TRBD2 (6 bases). The tail of the sequence fits TRBJ2-7 better, so the J call may be wrong. Germline CDR1 and CDR2: SGHDT and YYEEEE. The CDR3 totals 16 residues. The CDR3 reads CASSLLGGEDSYEQYF. CDR3 in DNA: TGTGCCAGCAGCTTGTTGGGGGGTGAAGATTCCTACGAGCAGTACTTC.

The chain combines TRBV6-6 with TRBJ2-7, with D tentatively TRBD2 (7 bases). Germline V gene lookup returns CDR1 MNHNY and CDR2 SVGAGI (reference sequence). The CDR3 is made up of 12 amino acids. The germline V and J ends were trimmed by 7 bases and 7 bases, with 14 bases remaining between them. CDR3 amino acids: CASMVGGHEQYF. The CDR3 DNA reads as TGTGCCAGCATGGTGGGGGGGCATGAGCAGTACTTC.

This clone was counted a few times. This chain links TRBV2 with TRBJ1-1; a possible D gene is TRBD1 (6 bases). V lost 6 bases and J lost 14, with 22 bases in between. The CDR3 runs to 13 residues. Looked up from germline, CDR1 is SNHLY and CDR2 is FYNNEI. The CDR3 sequence: CASSAGRDTLVFF. The CDR3 region has the DNA TGTGCCAGCAGCGCCGGGAGGGACACTTTGGTGTTCTTT.

The chain has TRBV5-1 and TRBJ1-2; 8 bases are shared with TRBD1. The CDR3 is made up of 15 amino acids. V lost 0 bases to trimming and J lost 5 bases; unmatched junction nucleotides: 6. In germline, CDR1 is SGHRS, CDR2 YFSETQ. The CDR3, as DNA: TGCGCCAGCAGCTTGGGGATACAGGGGGTGTATGGCTACACCTTC. Its protein product is CASSLGIQGVYGYTF.

This rearrangement joins TRBV5-1 to TRBJ2-1, with D unclear. This CDR3 region has 14 residues. Germline V gene data show CDR1 as SGHRS and CDR2 as YFSETQ. Deletions cut 1 base from V and 8 bases from J, with 13 bases between. CDR3 amino acids: CASSLSVEPYEQFF. The CDR3 DNA reads TGCGCCAGCAGCTTGTCAGTCGAACCATATGAGCAGTTCTTC.

The chain joins TRBV6-5 to TRBJ2-1; tentative D call: TRBD1 (6 bases). Germline V gives CDR1 MNHEY, CDR2 SVGAGI. The V end lost 5 bases, the J end lost 10 bases, and 15 bases lay between the germline ends. The length of the CDR3 is 13 residues. The CDR3 here is CASSITGSKEQFF. In nucleotides, the CDR3 is TGTGCCAGCAGTATAACAGGGTCAAAAGAGCAGTTCTTC.

V usage is TRBV7-2 and J usage is TRBJ1-5; 9 bases agree with TRBD1. This CDR3 has 16 amino acids. Germline V gives CDR1 SGHTA, CDR2 FQGNSA. Germline trimming cut 4 bases from V and 4 bases from J; bases unmatched to any gene: 8. The CDR3 sequence is CASSSPGQGRNQPQHF. CDR3 nucleotides: TGTGCCAGCAGCTCCCCGGGACAGGGTCGGAATCAGCCCCAGCATTTT.

This rearrangement joins TRBV19 to TRBJ1-4, with 9 bases identical to TRBD1. The CDR3 sequence is 14 residues long. Germline CDR1 reads LNHDA; CDR2 reads SQIVND (reference sequence). The junction had 7 bases not matched to a gene; V was cut back by 7 bases and J by 7 bases. The chain's CDR3 is CASTPTGGAEKLFF. CDR3 DNA sequence: TGTGCCAGTACCCCTACAGGGGGCGCTGAAAAACTGTTTTTT.